This T cell receptor beta chain was sequenced during a study of identifying expanded T cells in peripheral blood. The V gene end was trimmed by 1 base and the J gene end by 1 base; junction bases not matched to a gene: 10. The CDR3 has 18 amino acids. CDR1 is GTSNPN, CDR2 SVGIG, per germline (reference sequence). Sequencing used immunoSEQ multiplex PCR; TCRdb keeps in-frame clones, though not all of them. The sample lists 100,000 to 150,000 clones, 84% occurring once. The chain links TRBV30 to TRBJ2-7; TRBD2 matches at 13 bases. The TCR sequence derives from a person between 18 and 69 years old in good health. Sample: blood. The CDR3 sequence is CAWSGSRLAGGSSYEQYF. CDR3 coding DNA: TGTGCCTGGAGTGGCTCCCGACTAGCGGGGGGTAGTTCCTACGAGCAGTACTTC.